The 23 T cell receptor beta chains given below trace back to one sample, sequenced in a study of shared clonotypes between healthy human individuals. The table came from immunoSEQ multiplex PCR; TCRdb's copy has only in-frame clones and leaves some out. This table has fewer than 1.8 million clones, about 98.5% appearing once. Specimen: naive CD4+ T cells sorted from blood. The subset denotes: CD45RA+ positively selected. The receptors originated from a man younger than 45 in good health.

The V and J genes are TRBV29-1 and TRBJ1-2, with no clear D. Trimming shortened V by 6 bases and J by 8 bases, and 10 bases separated the two germline ends. This CDR3 has 10 residues. Per the germline V gene, CDR1 is SQVTM and CDR2 is ANQGSEA. The DNA for the CDR3 is TGCAGCGTCTCCGGGCCCGGCTACACCTTC. Protein: CSVSGPGYTF. The full variable domain, with the rest looked up from reference TRBV29-1 and TRBJ1-2, is SAVISQKPSRDICQRGTSLTIQCQVDSQVTMMFWYRQQPGQSLTLIATANQGSEATYESGFVIDKFPISRPNLTFSTLTVSNMSPEDSSIYLCSVSGPGYTFGSGTRLTVV.

The rearrangement uses TRBV5-1 and TRBJ2-5; 9 bases fit TRBD1. The CDR3 consists of 14 residues. Germline values: CDR1 SGHRS, CDR2 YFSETQ. V lost 4 bases to trimming and J lost 5 bases; unmatched junction nucleotides: 6. The CDR3 reads CASSIQGAGETQYF. The CDR3 DNA reads TGCGCCAGCAGCATACAGGGGGCTGGGGAGACCCAGTACTTC.

The rearrangement joins TRBV5-1 to TRBJ2-7; D remains unclear. Trimming shortened V by 2 bases and J by 4 bases, and 19 bases separated the two germline ends. Germline CDR1 reads SGHRS; CDR2 reads YFSETQ. The CDR3 sequence is 16 residues long. The CDR3 here is CASSFTDPIEPYEQYF. CDR3 nucleotides: TGCGCCAGCAGCTTTACTGACCCGATAGAGCCTTACGAGCAGTACTTC. Complete variable domain (other parts from reference TRBV5-1 and TRBJ2-7): KAGVTQTPRYLIKTRGQQVTLSCSPISGHRSVSWYQQTPGQGLQFLFEYFSETQRNKGNFPGRFSGRQFSNSRSEMNVSTLELGDSALYLCASSFTDPIEPYEQYFGPGTRLTVT.

V usage is TRBV19 and J usage is TRBJ2-1; 11 bases line up with TRBD2. Germline values: CDR1 LNHDA, CDR2 SQIVND (reference sequence). The junction had 8 bases not matched to a gene; V was cut back by 5 bases and J by 8 bases. The CDR3 is 15 amino acids. CDR3 in DNA: TGTGCCAGTAGTGACGCTAGCGGGAGGTGGTATGAGCAGTTCTTC. Translation gives CASSDASGRWYEQFF.

The chain carries TRBV28 and TRBJ1-1; the D is unclear. The CDR3 length is 10 residues. V shed 8 bases and J shed 10 bases, with 11 bases lying between them. The germline gives CDR1 MDHEN, CDR2 SYDVKM. The CDR3 spells CASGRRGAFF. For the CDR3, the DNA is TGTGCCAGCGGGCGACGGGGAGCTTTCTTT.

The sample holds one count of this clone. The rearrangement uses TRBV11-3 and TRBJ2-7; D is ambiguous. CDR1 and CDR2 (germline): SGHNT, YENEEA. This CDR3 comprises 13 residues. Trimming took 2 bases from V and 3 from J, leaving 8 bases between them. The CDR3 sequence is CASSLNTDYEQYF. DNA for the CDR3: TGTGCCAGCAGCTTAAACACAGACTACGAGCAGTACTTC.

The gene calls are TRBV7-2 and TRBJ2-3; 8 positions agree with TRBD1. The V segment lost 5 bases and the J segment 4 bases; nucleotides outside the gene matches: 11. CDR1 is SGHTA, CDR2 FQGNSA, per germline. CDR3 length equals 16 residues. CDR3 region: CASSLRTGWLSDTQYF. CDR3 nucleotides: TGTGCCAGCAGCCTCCGGACAGGGTGGTTGTCAGATACGCAGTATTTT.

The chain is built from TRBV5-4 and TRBJ1-2; D unclear. Per the germline V gene, CDR1 is SGHNT and CDR2 is YYREEE (reference sequence). The CDR3 extends over 15 amino acids. Between the trimmed V and J ends, which lost 0 bases and 0 bases, there was a span of 9 bases. The CDR3 is CASSLEPSSNYGYTF. CDR3 bases: TGTGCCAGCAGCTTGGAACCTTCTTCTAACTATGGCTACACCTTC.

J is TRBJ1-1 and V is TRBV5-1, with D maybe TRBD1 (5 bases). Trimming shortened V by 0 bases and J by 3 bases, and 9 bases separated the two germline ends. Germline V gene data show CDR1 as SGHRS and CDR2 as YFSETQ. The CDR3 is made up of 14 amino acids. CDR3 DNA sequence: TGCGCCAGCAGCTTGGAGGGGATCGACACTGAAGCTTTCTTT. Translating gives CASSLEGIDTEAFF.

The chain uses TRBV2 and TRBJ2-7; 9 bases are a match to TRBD2. This CDR3 region has 15 residues. J was trimmed by 2 bases and V by 7 bases; bases with no gene match: 9. The V gene's germline CDR1 is SNHLY and CDR2 FYNNEI. DNA of the CDR3: TGTGCCAGCACCCAGGAGGTAGCGGGGGCCTACGAGCAGTACTTC. Protein product: CASTQEVAGAYEQYF. The full variable domain, completed using reference TRBV2 and TRBJ2-7, is EPEVTQTPSHQVTQMGQEVILRCVPISNHLYFYWYRQILGQKVEFLVSFYNNEISEKSEIFDDQFSVERPDGSNFTLKIRSTKLEDSAMYFCASTQEVAGAYEQYFGPGTRLTVT.

This chain connects TRBV5-1 to TRBJ2-7, with 7 bases lining up with TRBD2. CDR3 size: 14 residues. The germline V gene has CDR1 SGHRS and CDR2 YFSETQ. The ends lost 3 bases at V and 2 bases at J; junction bases unmatched: 5. The CDR3 sequence is CASSSEGRAYEQYF. CDR3 nucleotides: TGCGCCAGCAGCTCTGAGGGGAGGGCCTACGAGCAGTACTTC.

In DNA form, the CDR3 reads TGTGCCAGCAGCTGGGGACAGGGGAAAAGTTTACCCTACGAGCAGTACTTC. It codes for CASSWGQGKSLPYEQYF. The chain has TRBV5-4 and TRBJ2-7; TRBD1 matches at 10 bases. Losses at the gene ends were 3 bases for V and 2 bases for J; bases not matched to a gene: 11. The CDR3 consists of 17 residues. Germline V gene lookup returns CDR1 SGHNT and CDR2 YYREEE (reference sequence).

The V call is TRBV7-2, the J call TRBJ2-7; D not certain. The germline V gene encodes CDR1 SGHTA and CDR2 FQGNSA. The CDR3 runs to 13 residues. V dropped 1 base and J dropped 1 base, with 5 bases sitting between them. DNA for the CDR3: TGTGCCAGCAGCTTAGAGAGTTCCTACGAGCAGTACTTC. As protein: CASSLESSYEQYF.

With regard to this clone: A junction boundary mismatches the germline segment, possibly from a read error. The chain employs TRBV10-3 and TRBJ2-5; a possible D gene is TRBD2 (5 bases). This CDR3 is built from 16 residues. Looked up from germline, CDR1 is ENHRY and CDR2 is SYGVKD. The CDR3 DNA reads as TGTGCCATCAGTGAGGTAACCGGACTGATACAAGGGACCCAGTACTTC. It encodes CAISEVTGLIQGTQYF.

The rearrangement links TRBV4-2 to TRBJ1-2; D gene ambiguous. V gave up 1 base and J gave up 8 bases, with 17 bases separating them. CDR3 length: 15 residues. Germline CDR1 and CDR2: LGHNA and YNFKEQ. CDR3 sequence reads: CASSQGGQKPGGYTF. The CDR3 DNA reads as TGTGCCAGCAGCCAAGGAGGGCAAAAGCCGGGAGGCTACACCTTC.

The chain recombines TRBV7-8 with TRBJ2-7; 8 bases are a match to TRBD2. The CDR3 has 14 amino acids. Germline CDR1 reads SGHVS; CDR2 reads FQNEAQ. V lost 5 bases and J lost 1; bases outside the gene matches: 4. The CDR3 here is CASSLKRESYEQYF. The DNA for the CDR3 is TGTGCCAGCAGCCTCAAGCGGGAGTCCTACGAGCAGTACTTC.

The chain links TRBV6-6 to TRBJ1-3; maybe TRBD1 (6 bases). Per germline, CDR1 MNHNY and CDR2 SVGAGI (reference sequence). The V end was cut by 0 bases, the J end by 3 bases, with 9 bases between. The CDR3 loop spans 15 amino acids. CDR3 sequence reads: CASSYSKQGGNTIYF. CDR3 DNA sequence: TGTGCCAGCAGTTACTCAAAACAGGGTGGAAACACCATATATTTT.

The V gene is TRBV29-1, the J gene TRBJ1-1; TRBD1 matches at 9 bases. This CDR3 region has 15 residues. CDR1 is SQVTM, CDR2 ANQGSEA, per germline. J was trimmed by 6 bases and V by 2 bases; bases with no gene match: 10. CDR3: CSVEPYGTGWPEAFF. The DNA of the CDR3 is TGCAGCGTTGAACCCTACGGGACAGGGTGGCCTGAAGCTTTCTTT.

This sequence joins TRBV5-1 and TRBJ2-3; 7 bases map to TRBD2. This CDR3 has 17 residues. Per the germline V gene, CDR1 is SGHRS and CDR2 is YFSETQ. Unmatched junction bases numbered 12, after V lost 3 bases and J lost 2 bases. The CDR3 DNA is TGCGCCAGCAGCTCGATGTCGGGGGGAGACTTCACAGATACGCAGTATTTT. As protein: CASSSMSGGDFTDTQYF.

The V gene is TRBV7-9, the J gene TRBJ1-1, with 8 bases matching TRBD1. J was trimmed by 11 bases and V by 5 bases; bases with no gene match: 10. Looked up from germline, CDR1 is SEHNR and CDR2 is FQNEAQ (reference sequence). This CDR3 is 13 amino acids long. CDR3: CASSAGTGQRAFF. CDR3 DNA sequence: TGTGCCAGCAGCGCGGGGACAGGCCAGAGGGCTTTCTTT.

V is TRBV2 and J is TRBJ1-5, with TRBD1 identical over 7 bases. This CDR3 is 13 amino acids long. V was pared by 7 bases and J by 5 bases, with 5 bases of the junction left unmatched. CDR1 and CDR2 from the germline V gene are SNHLY and FYNNEI. The CDR3 nucleotides read TGTGCCAGCACTAGACAGGGAGATCAGCCCCAGCATTTT. This encodes CASTRQGDQPQHF.

This chain links TRBV7-9 with TRBJ1-5; D might be TRBD1 (5 bases). The CDR3 has 15 amino acids. Per germline, CDR1 SEHNR and CDR2 FQNEAQ (reference sequence). V was clipped by 2 bases and J by 1 base, with 9 bases between them. CDR3 sequence: CASSLMGESNQPQHF. The DNA of the CDR3 is TGTGCCAGCAGCTTAATGGGGGAAAGCAATCAGCCCCAGCATTTT.

This clone occurred once. The chain's CDR3 is CASSGQGHQPQHF. In DNA form, the CDR3 reads TGTGCCAGCTCCGGACAGGGCCATCAGCCCCAGCATTTT. The chain joins TRBV18 to TRBJ1-5, with 8 bases aligning to TRBD1. Germline lookup yields CDR1 KGHSH and CDR2 LQKENI. V lost 6 bases, J lost 5 bases, and 3 bases stayed unmatched. The CDR3 has 13 amino acids.